This T cell receptor (beta chain) was captured by sequencing in a study of Graves' ophthalmopathy and Graves' hyperthyroidism. Scientists amplified the TCR beta CDR3 regions from RNA transcripts. HTBI-primed first-round RT-PCR preceded second-round multiplex PCR. Each CDR3 protein is one row after TCRdb ran MiXCR on the multiplex PCR reads. The sample holds just over 400,000 distinct CDR3 sequences; more than 20% are singletons and the top ten take 2.5% to 3.5%. CDR1 SGHAT and CDR2 FQNNGV come from the germline V gene. The CDR3 totals 17 residues. Trimming left V 4 bases short and J 0 bases short, with 13 bases between. In its sample, this clonotype was seen many times.

This TCR was sampled from a woman aged 18-29 years with stable Graves' hyperthyroidism. Sequenced sample: peripheral blood. This chain uses TRBV11-2 with TRBJ2-6; either TRBD1 or TRBD2 may fit D (5 bases each). CDR3 DNA sequence: TGTGCCAGCAGCTCGGGACCTCTCGGCTCTGGGGCCAACGTCCTGACTTTC. Amino acids: CASSSGPLGSGANVLTF.